The 29 T cell receptor beta chains in this list originate from one sample, sequenced in a study of radiotherapy plus CTLA-4 blockade in lung cancer. Sequencing was performed with immunoSEQ multiplex PCR; in TCRdb, only in-frame clones are kept and a portion is missing. The sample lists 9,500 to 15,000 clones; around 80% were seen once. Sample: peripheral blood, taken from a patient treated with radiotherapy plus ipilimumab. These receptors were collected from a human donor with non-small cell lung cancer that progressed on radiotherapy plus ipilimumab.

The chain couples TRBV11-2 to TRBJ2-3, with D perhaps matching TRBD1 (6 bases). Trimming pared 4 bases from V and 2 bases from J, leaving 13 bases between. Germline V gene lookup returns CDR1 SGHAT and CDR2 FQNNGV. The CDR3 contains 15 residues. The CDR3 region has the DNA TGTGCCAGCAGCTCAACTTGGGACAACACAGATACGCAGTATTTT. Translating gives CASSSTWDNTDTQYF.

The CDR3 reads CASSQAPRADTQYF. DNA for the CDR3: TGTGCCAGCTCACAAGCCCCCCGGGCAGATACGCAGTATTTT. The genes are TRBV18 and TRBJ2-3, with D unresolved. The CDR3 extends over 14 amino acids. Trimming took 4 bases from V and 4 from J, leaving 12 bases between them. CDR1 and CDR2 from the germline V gene are KGHSH and LQKENI.

The V gene is TRBV9, the J gene TRBJ1-1; D unclear. The length of the CDR3 is 14 residues. Trimming shortened V by 4 bases and J by 0 bases, and 10 bases separated the two germline ends. The germline V gene encodes CDR1 SGDLS and CDR2 YYNGEE. CDR3 DNA sequence: TGTGCCAGCAGCCTAACTATTATGAACACTGAAGCTTTCTTT. It codes for CASSLTIMNTEAFF. Supplemented by reference TRBV9 and TRBJ1-1, the full variable domain reads DSGVTQTPKHLITATGQRVTLRCSPRSGDLSVYWYQQSLDQGLQFLIQYYNGEERAKGNILERFSAQQFPDLHSELNLSSLELGDSALYFCASSLTIMNTEAFFGQGTRLTVV.

Regarding this clone: Because the CDR3 is missing its conserved closing phenylalanine or tryptophan, this is likely a read error. It is unclear where the CDR3 begins or ends on the DNA, so no DNA is shown, and the CDR3 is as TCRdb lists it. The V gene is TRBV6-1, the J gene TRBJ1-2. From its first to its last residue, the CDR3 has 11 amino acids. Germline values: CDR1 MNHNS, CDR2 SASEGT. The CDR3 reads CASSEREGRIL.

The chain joins TRBV7-3 to TRBJ2-3; TRBD2 agrees at 11 bases. V was clipped by 4 bases and J by 3 bases; unmatched bases: 0. This CDR3 spans 14 amino acids. Germline lookup yields CDR1 SGHTA and CDR2 FQGTGA. The DNA for the CDR3 is TGTGCCAGCAGCTCTAGCGGGGGGACAGATACGCAGTATTTT. It codes for CASSSSGGTDTQYF.

This chain uses TRBV4-1 with TRBJ1-5; a possible D gene is TRBD1 (6 bases). The CDR3 length is 16 residues. Trimming left V 3 bases short and J 2 bases short, with 14 bases between. The germline CDR1 and CDR2 sequences are MGHRA and YSYEKL. This CDR3 is CASSQDQGSGNQPQHF. Written as DNA, the CDR3 is TGCGCCAGCAGCCAGGACCAGGGGTCGGGCAATCAGCCCCAGCATTTT.

J is TRBJ2-1 and V is TRBV29-1, with D unclear. The germline V gene has CDR1 SQVTM and CDR2 ANQGSEA. There are 12 residues in the CDR3. Trimming left V 3 bases short and J 7 bases short, with 10 bases between. DNA of the CDR3: TGCAGCGTTGATCTTCAGGCAAATGAGCAGTTCTTC. Residues: CSVDLQANEQFF.

In nucleotides, the CDR3 is TGTGCCAGCAGCTTGGCCGGGGGAGATACGCAGTATTTT. This sequence encodes CASSLAGGDTQYF. This sequence joins TRBV7-9 and TRBJ2-3; perhaps TRBD2 as D (6 bases). This CDR3 contains 13 residues. CDR1 and CDR2 (germline): SEHNR, FQNEAQ (reference sequence). V was cut by 3 bases and J by 5 bases, with 9 bases left in between.

The genes are TRBV1 and TRBJ2-1; the table's D call, TRBD2, has no DNA check behind it. TRBV1 is noted as a pseudogene. The CDR3 spans 16 residues. The CDR3 sequence is CTSSPRLAGGRNEQFF. The CDR3 region has the DNA TGCACCAGCAGCCCACGACTAGCGGGGGGGCGCAATGAGCAGTTCTTC.

This chain joins TRBV10-1 and TRBJ2-4; either TRBD1 or TRBD2 may supply D (5 bases each). CDR3 length: 14 residues. Per germline, CDR1 WNHNN and CDR2 SYGVQD (reference sequence). V was pared by 4 bases and J by 0 bases, with 7 bases between. CDR3 coding DNA: TGCGCCAGCAGTGCGGGGCCAGCCAAAAACATTCAGTACTTC. This sequence encodes CASSAGPAKNIQYF.

The genes are TRBV27 and TRBJ1-2; 11 bases fit TRBD1. Germline CDR1 reads MNHEY; CDR2 reads SMNVEV (reference sequence). The V and J ends lost 3 bases and 8 bases, in that order; junction bases with no gene match: 2. The CDR3 spans 13 residues. As DNA, the CDR3 is TGTGCCAGCAGTTTTGGACAGGGGGCCGGCTACACCTTC. Translation gives CASSFGQGAGYTF.

The genes are TRBV7-2 and TRBJ2-5; TRBD2 agrees at 7 bases. There are 15 residues in the CDR3. With V trimmed by 2 bases and J by 5 bases, 8 bases remained unmatched. Germline assignment: CDR1 SGHTA and CDR2 FQGNSA. CDR3 nucleotide sequence: TGTGCCAGCAGCTTAATGCGGGGGATGGCGGAGACCCAGTACTTC. As protein: CASSLMRGMAETQYF. The variable domain in full, with the rest retrieved from reference TRBV7-2 and TRBJ2-5, is GAGVSQSPSNKVTEKGKDVELRCDPISGHTALYWYRQSLGQGLEFLIYFQGNSAPDKSGLPSDRFSAERTGGSVSTLTIQRTQQEDSAVYLCASSLMRGMAETQYFGPGTRLLVL.

The chain links TRBV15 to TRBJ1-5, with no clear D. Germline V gene lookup returns CDR1 LNHNV and CDR2 YYDKDF (reference sequence). This CDR3 comprises 15 residues. Trimming stripped 1 base from V and 0 bases from J, with 7 bases between. CDR3 in amino acids: CATSRVGYSNQPQHF. CDR3 in DNA: TGTGCCACCAGCAGAGTGGGATATAGCAATCAGCCCCAGCATTTT.

This rearrangement joins TRBV2 to TRBJ2-3; maybe TRBD1 (6 bases). V lost 6 bases and J lost 0, with 7 bases in between. The V gene's germline CDR1 is SNHLY and CDR2 FYNNEI. The length of the CDR3 is 13 residues. CDR3 in amino acids: CASSDRSTDTQYF. CDR3 DNA: TGTGCCAGCAGCGACAGGAGCACAGATACGCAGTATTTT. The full variable domain, with the rest looked up from reference TRBV2 and TRBJ2-3, is EPEVTQTPSHQVTQMGQEVILRCVPISNHLYFYWYRQILGQKVEFLVSFYNNEISEKSEIFDDQFSVERPDGSNFTLKIRSTKLEDSAMYFCASSDRSTDTQYFGPGTRLTVL.

V gene TRBV10-2 combines with J gene TRBJ1-4; perhaps TRBD1 as D (6 bases). CDR3 length: 13 residues. Trimming took 4 bases from V and 8 from J, leaving 11 bases between them. Looked up from germline, CDR1 is WSHSY and CDR2 is SAAADI. CDR3 DNA: TGCGCCAGCAGTGCGGCAGGGGACGAAAAACTGTTTTTT. The encoded protein is CASSAAGDEKLFF.

V is TRBV7-9 and J is TRBJ2-5; no firm D call. CDR1 and CDR2 (germline): SEHNR, FQNEAQ (reference sequence). The ends were cut back, 5 bases at V and 1 base at J, with 2 bases in the middle. The CDR3 has 11 amino acids. CDR3 loop: CASSPQETQYF. The CDR3 nucleotides read TGTGCCAGCAGCCCCCAAGAGACCCAGTACTTC.

The chain links TRBV7-9 to TRBJ2-2; D might be TRBD1 (6 bases). V lost 5 bases, J lost 1 base, and 8 bases lay in between. Germline lookup yields CDR1 SEHNR and CDR2 FQNEAQ (reference sequence). CDR3 length: 14 amino acids. The CDR3 is CASSGTQNTGELFF. CDR3 sequence (DNA): TGTGCCAGCAGCGGGACACAGAACACCGGGGAGCTGTTTTTT.

CDR3 bases: TGTGCCAGTAGTATTGGACACTCATTCTCTGGGGCCAACGTCCTGACTTTC. Its protein product is CASSIGHSFSGANVLTF. This sequence joins TRBV19 and TRBJ2-6; a possible D gene is TRBD1 (5 bases). The CDR3 spans 17 residues. V lost 3 bases and J 0 bases, leaving 12 bases between the germline ends. Germline V gives CDR1 LNHDA, CDR2 SQIVND (reference sequence).

This clone was detected only once. V gene TRBV5-8 combines with J gene TRBJ2-5; 7 positions match TRBD1. Germline CDR1 is SGHTS and CDR2 is YDEGEE. The trim removed 4 bases at V and 3 bases at J, leaving 3 bases unmatched. This CDR3 is 13 amino acids long. Here the CDR3 DNA reads TGTGCCAGCAGCGACGACAGGGAAGAGACCCAGTACTTC. Its protein is CASSDDREETQYF.

The chain couples TRBV12-5 to TRBJ1-2, with no clear D. The V end was cut by 2 bases, the J end by 4 bases, with 8 bases between. This CDR3 spans 13 amino acids. The V gene's germline CDR1 is LGHNT and CDR2 FRNRAP. The chain's CDR3 is CASGLYGTYGYTF. DNA for the CDR3: TGTGCTAGTGGTTTGTATGGCACCTATGGCTACACCTTC.

The chain carries TRBV6-5 and TRBJ1-5, with 7 bases lining up with TRBD1. CDR3 length: 15 amino acids. J lost 7 bases, V lost 0 bases, and 6 bases had no gene match. Germline loops: CDR1 MNHEY, CDR2 SVGAGI. The CDR3 is CASSYSWQGGQPQHF. Here the CDR3 DNA reads TGTGCCAGCAGTTACTCTTGGCAGGGGGGCCAGCCCCAGCATTTT.

The chain combines TRBV7-3 with TRBJ1-6; tentatively, D is TRBD1 (5 bases). In germline, CDR1 is SGHTA, CDR2 FQGTGA. V was shortened by 7 bases and J by 7 bases, with 17 bases between the two germline ends. This CDR3 has 15 residues. This CDR3 is CASKERYGGNSPLHF. CDR3 DNA: TGTGCCAGCAAGGAAAGATACGGGGGGAATTCACCCCTCCACTTT.

The rearrangement links TRBV2 to TRBJ1-4, with TRBD1 as a possible D gene (5 bases). The CDR3 is 14 residues long. Germline lookup yields CDR1 SNHLY and CDR2 FYNNEI. Trimming took off 4 bases at V and 7 bases at J, with 13 bases between the two ends. The CDR3 region has the DNA TGTGCCAGCAGTGTCCTAGGGGAGGGTGAAAAACTGTTTTTT. It specifies CASSVLGEGEKLFF.

J is TRBJ2-1 and V is TRBV2; D gene uncertain. V lost 5 bases, J lost 2 bases, and 16 bases lay in between. CDR3 length equals 16 residues. From germline, CDR1 is SNHLY and CDR2 FYNNEI. The CDR3 loop is CASSLQGLLAYNEQFF. CDR3 DNA: TGTGCCAGCAGTCTCCAAGGCCTTTTAGCCTACAATGAGCAGTTCTTC. Based on the CDR3 plus reference TRBV2 and TRBJ2-1, the full variable domain is EPEVTQTPSHQVTQMGQEVILRCVPISNHLYFYWYRQILGQKVEFLVSFYNNEISEKSEIFDDQFSVERPDGSNFTLKIRSTKLEDSAMYFCASSLQGLLAYNEQFFGPGTRLTVL.

The rearrangement joins TRBV7-2 to TRBJ2-5; 7 bases match TRBD2. The CDR3 consists of 15 residues. The J segment lost 4 bases and the V segment lost 3 bases, leaving 8 bases of the junction unmatched. Per germline, CDR1 SGHTA and CDR2 FQGNSA. CDR3 region: CASSFAGASGETQYF. For the CDR3, the DNA is TGTGCCAGCAGCTTTGCCGGGGCTAGCGGAGAGACCCAGTACTTC.

The chain joins TRBV27 to TRBJ1-2; D perhaps matches TRBD1 (5 bases). Germline CDR1 and CDR2: MNHEY and SMNVEV (reference sequence). This CDR3 is built from 16 residues. Trimming removed 0 bases from V and 7 bases from J, with 18 bases in between. CDR3 nucleotides: TGTGCCAGCAGTTTATCACCGTATCGGGCTGGGGGTGGCTACACCTTC. It translates to CASSLSPYRAGGGYTF.

This clone has a single count. V and J are TRBV7-8 and TRBJ2-2; 7 bases map to TRBD2. The CDR3 extends over 16 amino acids. The trim removed 5 bases at V and 1 base at J, leaving 7 bases unmatched. Per germline, CDR1 SGHVS and CDR2 FQNEAQ. CDR3 bases: TGTGCCAGCAGCCCCCCCGGGAGGATGAACACCGGGGAGCTGTTTTTT. This sequence encodes CASSPPGRMNTGELFF.

This chain uses TRBV25-1 with TRBJ1-1; D is ambiguous. V was trimmed by 3 bases and J by 1 base, leaving 3 bases between them. Germline assignment: CDR1 MGHDK and CDR2 SYGVNS. The CDR3 runs 12 residues. Here the CDR3 reads CASSDRNTEAFF. In DNA form, the CDR3 reads TGTGCCAGCAGTGATCGGAACACTGAAGCTTTCTTT. The full variable domain, completed using reference TRBV25-1 and TRBJ1-1, is EADIYQTPRYLVIGTGKKITLECSQTMGHDKMYWYQQDPGMELHLIHYSYGVNSTEKGDLSSESTVSRIRTEHFPLTLESARPSHTSQYLCASSDRNTEAFFGQGTRLTVV.

This chain uses TRBV6-6 with TRBJ1-3, with a weak D call TRBD1 (5 bases). The CDR3 spans 15 residues. Germline CDR1 reads MNHNY; CDR2 reads SVGAGI (reference sequence). V was clipped by 2 bases and J by 2 bases, with 10 bases between them. CDR3 sequence: CASSYPVGAGNTIYF. In DNA form, the CDR3 reads TGTGCCAGCAGTTACCCGGTGGGGGCTGGAAACACCATATATTTT.